This T cell receptor (beta chain) was obtained from a study of T cell clonotyping in hematopoietic cell transplantation (TCRdb year 2021). Regarding the complete study: A total of more than 130 blood samples were collected in the study from 35 to 45 consecutive transplant recipients and their related donors. Patient recruitment ran from late 2015 to January 2017, and follow-up continued until September 2020 or death. The paper as a whole reports these results and caveats: Recipient TCR diversity fell after transplant, with pathologically expanded clonotypes rising progressively from day 30 to day 180. Recipient repertoires showed only a small fraction of overlap with donor repertoires, and over 95% appeared de novo at the given depth. Sample size was limited, and cells were not sorted, so CD4 and CD8 repertoire contributions could not be separated. Donor and pretransplant recipient Inverse Simpson Index values predicted broader posttransplant TCR repertoire diversity.

With the immunoSEQ assay, which is a bias-controlled multiplex PCR relying on V- and J-specific primers, TCR beta CDR3 regions were amplified from genomic DNA. In a second PCR step, the CDR3 amplicons were tagged with a proprietary barcode plus Illumina adapter sequences. An Illumina MiSeq instrument was used to sequence the CDR3 libraries. The authors' analysis ran thus. Export and quality control were handled in immunoSEQ Analyzer 3.0, while downstream analyses relied on R Bioconductor and Immunarch. Only productive rearrangements in the normalized downsampled data set were used to calculate repertoire metrics. In the normalized cohort, clonotypes with more than 5 templates were defined as pathologically expanded. The Inverse Simpson Index served as the measure of repertoire diversity. The non-normalized data set was used for CMV-specificity analyses so that all clonotypes could be captured. Imported from immuneACCESS, the table was reduced by TCRdb to in-frame sequences with V and J called. These copies leave out some clones; in studies compared against another copy, an unresolved V gene accounts for under half, and the cause of the remainder is not known. V and J calls and clone size are as listed in that table; D and trimming were resolved from the DNA. The sample table records roughly 44,000 clones; approximately 95% of these occur just once. Approximately 0.94% of the sample lies in the top ten.

Related transplant donors provided blood samples for TCR beta sequencing. Using Nuclei Lysis Solution, genomic DNA was extracted from unfractionated peripheral blood mononuclear cells that were either fresh or cryopreserved. Notes on this clone: This receptor's antigen is unknown. No base-level quality is on record; no much larger clone is a single base apart.

The CDR3 numbers 13 residues from cysteine through phenylalanine. Only the CDR3 region is kept as DNA, spanning 39 bases read in frame from base 1. Looking up the germline V gene yields CDR1 SGHTA and CDR2 FQGNSA. Trimming takes 3 bases from V and 6 bases from J, and the germline ends sit 9 bases apart. The TCR was taken from a young man in good health. Some clones in this sample may be carry-over from other donors' samples. The specimen was peripheral blood mononuclear cells. Here the chain combines TRBV7-2 and TRBJ1-5; TRBD1 is a possible D gene, resting on 6 matching bases. The nucleotide sequence reads as follows: TGTGCCAGCAGCTTGCAGGGGACTCAGCCCCAGCATTTT. This yields the protein CASSLQGTQPQHF.